This T cell receptor (beta chain) was recovered during a study of cytomegalovirus exposure and HLA in healthy donors. Study-wide results and limits: Earlier analysis looked at TCR beta V segments, and most were productive about 90% or about 30% of the time.

PCR used 60 Vbeta primers and 13 Jbeta primers. TCRdb's copy holds only in-frame clones and misses some; the assay was immunoSEQ multiplex PCR. The table records 83,000 or so clones, approximately 80% of them present only once. V was trimmed by 3 bases and J by 1 base, leaving 12 bases between them. Germline assignment: CDR1 ENHRY and CDR2 SYGVKD. This CDR3 contains 15 residues. All the people who gave samples were healthy bone marrow donors. A note on this clone: The antigen remains unidentified.

The chain employs TRBV10-3 and TRBJ1-2; no clear D gene. Input material: PBMCs. The receptor was derived from a woman aged 25 to 45 in good health and CMV-seronegative. CDR3 protein: CAISDTVKYNYGYTF. The CDR3 nucleotides read TGTGCCATCAGTGATACGGTCAAATATAACTATGGCTACACCTTC.